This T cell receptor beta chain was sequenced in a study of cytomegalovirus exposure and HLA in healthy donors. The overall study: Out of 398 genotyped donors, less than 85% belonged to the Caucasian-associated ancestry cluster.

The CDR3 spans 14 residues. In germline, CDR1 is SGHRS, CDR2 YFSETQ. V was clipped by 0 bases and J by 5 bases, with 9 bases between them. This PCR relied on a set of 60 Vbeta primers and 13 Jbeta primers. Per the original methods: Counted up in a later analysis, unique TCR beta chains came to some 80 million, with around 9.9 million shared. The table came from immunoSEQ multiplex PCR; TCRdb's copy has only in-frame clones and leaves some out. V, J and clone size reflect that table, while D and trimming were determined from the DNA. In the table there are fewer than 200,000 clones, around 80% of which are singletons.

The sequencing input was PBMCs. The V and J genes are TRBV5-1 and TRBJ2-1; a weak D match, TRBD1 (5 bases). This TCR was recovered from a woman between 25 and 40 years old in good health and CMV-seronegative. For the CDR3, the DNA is TGCGCCAGCAGCTTGGCAGGGTCGGACAATGAGCAGTTCTTC. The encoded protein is CASSLAGSDNEQFF.